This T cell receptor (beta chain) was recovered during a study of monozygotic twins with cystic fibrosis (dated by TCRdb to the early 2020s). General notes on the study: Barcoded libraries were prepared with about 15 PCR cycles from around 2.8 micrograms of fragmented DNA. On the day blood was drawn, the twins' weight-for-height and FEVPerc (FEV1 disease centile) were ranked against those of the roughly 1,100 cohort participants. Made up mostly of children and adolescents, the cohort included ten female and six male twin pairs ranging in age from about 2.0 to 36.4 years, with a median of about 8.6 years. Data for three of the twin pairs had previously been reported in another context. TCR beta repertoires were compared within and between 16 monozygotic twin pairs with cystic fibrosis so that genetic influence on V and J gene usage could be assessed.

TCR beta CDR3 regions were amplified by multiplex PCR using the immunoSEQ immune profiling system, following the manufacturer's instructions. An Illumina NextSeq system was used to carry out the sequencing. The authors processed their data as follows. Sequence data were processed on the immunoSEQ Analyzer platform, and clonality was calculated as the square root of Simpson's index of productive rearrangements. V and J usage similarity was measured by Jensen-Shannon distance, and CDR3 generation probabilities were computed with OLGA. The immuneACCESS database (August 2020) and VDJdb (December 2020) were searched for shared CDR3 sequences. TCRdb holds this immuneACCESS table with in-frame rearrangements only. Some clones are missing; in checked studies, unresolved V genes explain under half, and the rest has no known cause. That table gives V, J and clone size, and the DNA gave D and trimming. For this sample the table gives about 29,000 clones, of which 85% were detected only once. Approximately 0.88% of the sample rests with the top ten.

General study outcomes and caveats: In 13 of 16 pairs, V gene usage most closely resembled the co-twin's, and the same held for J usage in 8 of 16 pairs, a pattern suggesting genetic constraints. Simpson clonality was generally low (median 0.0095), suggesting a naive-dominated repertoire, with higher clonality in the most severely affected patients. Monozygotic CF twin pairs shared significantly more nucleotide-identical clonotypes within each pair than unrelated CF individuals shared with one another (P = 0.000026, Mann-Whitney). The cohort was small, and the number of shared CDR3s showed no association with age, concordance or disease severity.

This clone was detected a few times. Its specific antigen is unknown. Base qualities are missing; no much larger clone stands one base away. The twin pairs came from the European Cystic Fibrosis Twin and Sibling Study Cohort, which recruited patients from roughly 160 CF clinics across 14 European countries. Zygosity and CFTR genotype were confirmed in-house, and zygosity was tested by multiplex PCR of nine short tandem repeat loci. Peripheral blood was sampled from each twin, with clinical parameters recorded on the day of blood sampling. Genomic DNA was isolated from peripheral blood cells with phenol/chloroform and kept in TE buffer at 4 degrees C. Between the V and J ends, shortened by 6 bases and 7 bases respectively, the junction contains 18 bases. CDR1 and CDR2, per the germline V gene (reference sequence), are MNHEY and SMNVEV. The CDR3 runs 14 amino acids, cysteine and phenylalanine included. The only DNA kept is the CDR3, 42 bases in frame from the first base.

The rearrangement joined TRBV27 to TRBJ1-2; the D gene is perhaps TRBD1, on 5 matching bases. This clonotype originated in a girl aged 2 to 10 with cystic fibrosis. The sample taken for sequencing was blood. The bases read TGTGCCAGCAGGGAGTTGGGGGGGGTGGGTGGCTACACCTTC. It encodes CASRELGGVGGYTF.